These 28 T cell receptor beta chains were sequenced from one sample in a study of tumor and adjacent non-tumor tissue in lung cancer. RNA was extracted from bulk tissue without any cell sorting. The normal lung tissue was taken more than 3 cm from the tumor edge. TCRbeta libraries were built with three rounds of nested PCR, modified from ARM-PCR. TCRdb reprocessed the multiplex PCR reads via MiXCR and lists one record per CDR3 protein. The sample contains approximately 66,000 distinct CDR3 sequences, around two thirds of which appear only once. Material for sequencing was distant non-tumor lung tissue. The receptors shown here come from a man in his 70s with non-small cell lung cancer.

This clonotype occurred a few times. This chain joins TRBV5-1 and TRBJ2-7, with TRBD2 as a possible D gene (6 bases). Germline CDR1 and CDR2: SGHRS and YFSETQ. Trimming cost V 6 bases and J 5 bases, with 21 bases left between them. The length of the CDR3 is 15 residues. CDR3 residues: CASIPTQGGVHEQYF. The CDR3 nucleotides read TGCGCCAGCATTCCAACGCAGGGAGGCGTCCACGAGCAGTACTTC.

About this clonotype itself: One end of the junction varies from germline; a read error may be responsible. The chain employs TRBV29-1 and TRBJ2-3; 7 bases fit TRBD1. The CDR3 runs 15 residues. Germline values: CDR1 SQVTM, CDR2 ANQGSEA. The CDR3 spells CSVVEHRGGTDTRYF. The CDR3 coding sequence is TGCAGCGTCGTCGAACACAGGGGCGGTACAGATACGCGGTATTTT.

On this clonotype: An end of the junction differs from the germline gene, which may be a read error. V is TRBV11-2 and J is TRBJ2-1; D gene uncertain. Germline V gene lookup returns CDR1 SGHAT and CDR2 FQNNGV. The CDR3 extends over 12 amino acids. The DNA for the CDR3 is TGTGTCAGCAGCCCAAACTACAATGAGCAGTTCTTC. Its translation is CVSSPNYNEQFF.

V usage is TRBV7-9 and J usage is TRBJ2-7; 8 bases agree with TRBD2. The CDR3 covers 15 residues. Losses at the gene ends were 5 bases for V and 5 bases for J; bases not matched to a gene: 11. Germline V lookup: CDR1 SEHNR, CDR2 FQNEAQ (reference sequence). The CDR3 bases are TGTGCCAGCAGCCAGGGAGCAGCGGGGGCCCACGAGCAGTACTTC. This codes for CASSQGAAGAHEQYF.

V gene TRBV5-6 combines with J gene TRBJ2-7, with D perhaps assigned TRBD1 or TRBD2 (5 bases each). The CDR3 is 14 amino acids. CDR1 is SGHDT and CDR2 is YYEEEE in the germline V gene. Trimming cost V 5 bases and J 2 bases, with 14 bases left between them. The DNA of the CDR3 is TGTGCCAGCAGACCGGACGGGGCGCCCTACGAGCAGTACTTC. It encodes CASRPDGAPYEQYF.

Worth noting for this clonotype: An end of the junction differs from the germline gene, which may be a read error. V usage is TRBV28 and J usage is TRBJ2-3; TRBD2 aligns across 9 bases. The CDR3 has 15 residues. The germline CDR1 and CDR2 sequences are MDHEN and SYDVKM. The CDR3 coding sequence is TGTGCCAGCAGTTTTTGGACTAGCGCCACAGATACGCGGTATTTT. As protein: CASSFWTSATDTRYF.

With respect to this clonotype: An end of the junction differs from the germline gene, which may be a read error. The J gene is TRBJ2-2, the V gene TRBV2; maybe TRBD2 (6 bases). The CDR3 has 14 residues. Germline CDR1 and CDR2: SNHLY and FYNNEI. CDR3 in DNA: TGTGCCACCTCCGGAACCGTCGCCGGAGGGGAACTGTTTTTT. Protein product: CATSGTVAGGELFF.

A note on this clonotype: In this CDR3 the conserved last residue, phenylalanine or tryptophan, is missing, so a read error is likely. The gene calls are TRBV5-6 and TRBJ2-1; possibly TRBD1 or TRBD2 for D (6 bases each). Germline V CDR1 and CDR2: SGHDT, YYEEEE. The CDR3 runs 14 residues. CDR3 sequence reads: CASSLRGPASEQFL. The CDR3 bases are TGCGCCAGCAGCCTACGGGGGCCAGCAAGTGAGCAGTTCCTC.

About this clonotype itself: One base away lies a much larger clone, so this may be a sequencing read error. The chain combines TRBV28 with TRBJ2-3, with TRBD2 matching 10 bases. This CDR3 region has 15 residues. V lost 10 bases to trimming and J lost 2 bases; unmatched junction nucleotides: 9. Looked up from germline, CDR1 is MDHEN and CDR2 is SYDVKM. The CDR3 coding sequence is TGTGCCATCCGGACTAGCGGCAGCCCCACAGATACGCAGTATTTT. Its protein is CAIRTSGSPTDTQYF.

CDR3 amino acids: CASSLSGRAYGYTF. CDR3 coding DNA: TGTGCCAGCAGCTTAAGTGGCAGGGCCTATGGCTACACCTTC. The chain employs TRBV11-2 and TRBJ1-2, with TRBD1 as a possible D gene (5 bases). The CDR3 consists of 14 residues. From germline, CDR1 is SGHAT and CDR2 FQNNGV. With 2 bases removed from V and 4 bases from J, the gap between germline ends came to 11 bases.

This clonotype was observed a handful of times. The rearrangement uses TRBV7-3 and TRBJ2-2; no definite D call. V was shortened by 3 bases and J by 7 bases, with 6 bases between the two germline ends. CDR3 length: 12 residues. Germline values: CDR1 SGHTA, CDR2 FQGTGA. CDR3 loop: CASSFYGGELFF. DNA of the CDR3: TGTGCCAGCAGCTTTTATGGCGGGGAGCTGTTTTTT. The full variable domain, in which reference TRBV7-3 and TRBJ2-2 provide the parts outside the CDR3, is GAGVSQTPSNKVTEKGKYVELRCDPISGHTALYWYRQSLGQGPEFLIYFQGTGAADDSGLPNDRFFAVRPEGSVSTLKIQRTERGDSAVYLCASSFYGGELFFGEGSRLTVL.

As to this clonotype: One end of the junction fails to match germline, which may point to a read error. This rearrangement joins TRBV7-3 to TRBJ2-2; D may be TRBD1 (6 bases). The CDR3 has 15 residues. CDR1 and CDR2 from the germline V gene are SGHTA and FQGTGA. The chain's CDR3 is CASSEQGYNTGELLF. CDR3 DNA sequence: TGTGCAAGCAGCGAGCAGGGGTACAACACCGGGGAGCTGCTTTTT. The whole variable domain, filled in from reference TRBV7-3 and TRBJ2-2, reads GAGVSQTPSNKVTEKGKYVELRCDPISGHTALYWYRQSLGQGPEFLIYFQGTGAADDSGLPNDRFFAVRPEGSVSTLKIQRTERGDSAVYLCASSEQGYNTGELLFGEGSRLTVL.

V gene TRBV2 combines with J gene TRBJ2-1; 8 nucleotides line up with TRBD1. V lost 2 bases and J lost 3; bases outside the gene matches: 6. This CDR3 is 16 amino acids long. Per germline, CDR1 SNHLY and CDR2 FYNNEI. The CDR3 DNA sequence: TGTGCCAGCAGTGAACGCCCAGGGGGCCACTACAATGAGCAGTTCTTC. Amino acid sequence: CASSERPGGHYNEQFF.

There are a few counts of this clonotype. The genes are TRBV20-1 and TRBJ1-4, with D unclear. The V end was cut by 4 bases, the J end by 0 bases, with 15 bases between. Germline CDR1 DFQATT, CDR2 SNEGSKA (reference sequence). This CDR3 region has 16 residues. The CDR3 nucleotides are TGCAGTGCTACCCCCTCCCGGTTTGCAACTAATGAAAAACTGTTTTTT. Translation: CSATPSRFATNEKLFF.

This clonotype was counted only a few times. V usage is TRBV12-3 or TRBV12-4 and J usage is TRBJ2-1, with 7 bases lining up with TRBD1. The length of the CDR3 is 17 residues. The ends lost 7 bases at V and 4 bases at J; junction bases unmatched: 16. Here the CDR3 reads CASTHAEGASSYNEQFF. As DNA, the CDR3 is TGTGCCAGCACTCATGCCGAGGGGGCATCTTCTTACAATGAGCAGTTCTTC.

With regard to this clonotype: A much bigger clone sits one base away, suggesting this may be a read error. The CDR3 sequence is CASSQEHRTDTHYF. The DNA of the CDR3 is TGCGCCAGCAGCCAAGAGCACAGGACAGATACGCATTATTTT. The J gene is TRBJ2-3, the V gene TRBV4-1; D is perhaps TRBD1 (6 bases). The CDR3 totals 14 residues. Germline lookup yields CDR1 MGHRA and CDR2 YSYEKL.

This clonotype was found many times. V and J are TRBV6-5 and TRBJ2-7; weak D call: TRBD1 (6 bases). With 4 bases removed from V and 5 bases from J, the gap between germline ends came to 9 bases. This CDR3 spans 12 amino acids. Germline CDR1 and CDR2: MNHEY and SVGAGI. The CDR3 region is CASSFPGDEQYF. CDR3 in DNA: TGTGCCAGCAGTTTTCCAGGGGACGAGCAGTACTTC.

This clonotype was recorded at least ten times. The J gene is TRBJ2-6, the V gene TRBV20-1; D remains ambiguous. The CDR3 covers 13 residues. The V end lost 3 bases, the J end lost 4 bases, and 7 bases lay between the germline ends. Germline V gene data show CDR1 as DFQATT and CDR2 as SNEGSKA (reference sequence). In DNA form, the CDR3 reads TGCAGTGCTAGTAAGCCCGGGGCCAACGTCCTGACTTTC. Amino acid sequence: CSASKPGANVLTF.

This clonotype has at least ten counts. V usage is TRBV2 and J usage is TRBJ2-5; the match to TRBD2 covers 8 bases. With V trimmed by 6 bases and J by 5 bases, 5 bases remained unmatched. This CDR3 comprises 13 residues. Germline V lookup: CDR1 SNHLY, CDR2 FYNNEI. The CDR3 bases are TGTGCCAGCAGGGCGGGGGGCAAGGAGACCCAGTACTTC. Translating gives CASRAGGKETQYF.

The rearrangement joins TRBV28 to TRBJ2-7; D gene uncertain. There are 12 residues in the CDR3. Germline V lookup: CDR1 MDHEN, CDR2 SYDVKM. V shed 1 base and J shed 5 bases, with 6 bases lying between them. Here the CDR3 DNA reads TGTGCCAGCAGTTTATCGGGCCACGAGCAGTACTTC. Translated, it gives CASSLSGHEQYF.

The V gene is TRBV5-1, the J gene TRBJ1-3, with D unresolved. This CDR3 is built from 14 residues. Trimming shortened V by 5 bases and J by 11 bases, and 20 bases separated the two germline ends. The germline gives CDR1 SGHRS, CDR2 YFSETQ. The CDR3 DNA reads TGCGCCAGCAGTCAGACACTCGCGGGAAGCGCCATATATTTT. It specifies CASSQTLAGSAIYF.

Of note for this clonotype: Mismatch with germline at one junction end may stem from a read error. The V and J genes are TRBV4-1 and TRBJ1-2, with D perhaps matching TRBD1 (5 bases). This CDR3 comprises 11 residues. Per germline, CDR1 MGHRA and CDR2 YSYEKL. The CDR3 reads CASSQGVDYTF. The CDR3 DNA sequence: TGCGCCAGTAGCCAAGGGGTGGACTACACCTTC.

Concerning this clonotype itself: A much larger clone differs by one base, so this may be a read error. The chain recombines TRBV6-1 with TRBJ2-7; the match to TRBD2 covers 12 bases. This CDR3 is 16 amino acids long. Germline CDR1 and CDR2: MNHNS and SASEGT. V lost 8 bases, J lost 6 bases, and 14 bases stayed unmatched. Written as DNA, the CDR3 is TGTGCCAGCCCCCCCCCGTTGGGACTAGCGGGCCCCGAGCAGTACTTC. Residues: CASPPPLGLAGPEQYF.

As concerns this clonotype: This CDR3 fails to terminate in the conserved phenylalanine or tryptophan, so it likely reflects a read error. The limits of the CDR3 on the DNA are not certain, so only TCRdb's listed CDR3 is given. This chain's CDR3 is CASSQPFHRDTEAFA. The rearrangement uses TRBV4-1 and TRBJ1-1; the table's TRBD1 call for D was not verified on the DNA. The CDR3 comprises 15 residues, both ends counted. Germline CDR1 reads MGHRA; CDR2 reads YSYEKL.

This clonotype was observed at least ten times. The chain has TRBV6-1 and TRBJ2-5; TRBD1 aligns across 7 bases. Germline V lookup: CDR1 MNHNS, CDR2 SASEGT. This CDR3 has 14 residues. J gave up 2 bases and V 6 bases, and 6 bases lay outside the gene matches. CDR3 sequence (DNA): TGTGCCAGCAGCGACAGGGCCAGGCAAGAGACCCAGTACTTC. Its protein product is CASSDRARQETQYF.

As concerns this clonotype: Lacking the conserved final phenylalanine or tryptophan, this CDR3 likely reflects a read error. This chain joins TRBV10-3 and TRBJ2-7; tentatively, D is TRBD1 (6 bases). Germline V gives CDR1 ENHRY, CDR2 SYGVKD. The CDR3 length is 14 residues. Here the CDR3 reads CAISVRQAAYGQYY. CDR3 DNA: TGTGCCATCAGTGTGAGACAGGCTGCATACGGGCAGTACTAC.

In the case of this clonotype: A read error may explain this, as a much larger clone is one base away. The V call is TRBV6-1, the J call TRBJ2-6; maybe TRBD2 (6 bases). The V gene's germline CDR1 is MNHNS and CDR2 SASEGT. CDR3 size: 15 residues. CDR3 coding DNA: TGTGCCAGCAGTGCGGCAGGCGGAGGGGCCAACGTCGTGACTTTC. It codes for CASSAAGGGANVVTF.

This clonotype was seen once. The junction does not match germline at one end; this may be a read error. For the CDR3, the DNA is TGTGCCAACAGGGCGGGGGGCAAGGAGACCCAGTATTTC. Amino acids: CANRAGGKETQYF. This chain links TRBV2 with TRBJ2-5; TRBD2 matches 8 bases. Germline lookup yields CDR1 SNHLY and CDR2 FYNNEI. The CDR3 contains 13 residues.